This TCR beta chain emerged from a study of T cell repertoires in ileal Crohn's disease. The overall study: Surgery for a complication: stricturing in 61%, penetrating in about 40%. From the surgical specimen's inflamed ileum, biopsies were taken as M0.

Indicated time point: inflamed ileum from the surgical specimen. Eligibility required adulthood, ileal or ileocolonic Crohn's disease and indicated ileocolonic resection. This clone has just one count. Measured with immunoSEQ multiplex PCR; TCRdb has only the in-frame clones, and not every one. The sample shows 2,500 to 3,500 clones, about 76% of them seen only once. The V gene lost 2 bases and the J gene lost 4 bases, with 21 bases spanning the gap. The germline V gene encodes CDR1 MGHRA and CDR2 YSYEKL. This CDR3 is 18 amino acids long. The specimen was ileal tissue. This TCR came from an adult with Crohn's disease. The V gene is TRBV4-1, the J gene TRBJ2-1; maybe TRBD2 (5 bases). CDR3 region: CASSQLPGGLGKYNEQFF. In DNA, the CDR3 is TGCGCCAGCAGCCAACTCCCCGGCGGGCTAGGGAAATACAATGAGCAGTTCTTC.